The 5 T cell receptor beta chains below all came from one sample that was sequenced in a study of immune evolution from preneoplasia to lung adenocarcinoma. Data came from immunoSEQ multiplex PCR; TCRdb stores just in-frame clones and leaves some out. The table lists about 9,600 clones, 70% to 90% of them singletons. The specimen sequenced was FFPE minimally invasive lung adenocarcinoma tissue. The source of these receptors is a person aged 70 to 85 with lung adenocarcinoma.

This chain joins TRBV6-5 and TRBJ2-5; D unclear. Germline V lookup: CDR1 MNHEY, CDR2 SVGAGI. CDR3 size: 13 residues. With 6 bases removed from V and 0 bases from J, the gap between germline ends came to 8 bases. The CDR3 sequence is CASSGYHQETQYF. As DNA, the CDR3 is TGTGCCAGCAGCGGCTATCACCAAGAGACCCAGTACTTC.

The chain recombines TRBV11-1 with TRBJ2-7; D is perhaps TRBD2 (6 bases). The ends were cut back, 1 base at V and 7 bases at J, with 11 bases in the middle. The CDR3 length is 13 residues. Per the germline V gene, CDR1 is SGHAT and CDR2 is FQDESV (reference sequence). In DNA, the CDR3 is TGTGCCAGCAGCTTAGGGGAGGCGCCGGAGCAGTACTTC. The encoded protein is CASSLGEAPEQYF.

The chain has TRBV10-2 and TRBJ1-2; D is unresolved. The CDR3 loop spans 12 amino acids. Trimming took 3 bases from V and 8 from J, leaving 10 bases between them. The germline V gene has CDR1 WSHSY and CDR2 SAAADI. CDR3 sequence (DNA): TGCGCCAGCAGTGAACAAGGGAACGGCTACACCTTC. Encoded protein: CASSEQGNGYTF.

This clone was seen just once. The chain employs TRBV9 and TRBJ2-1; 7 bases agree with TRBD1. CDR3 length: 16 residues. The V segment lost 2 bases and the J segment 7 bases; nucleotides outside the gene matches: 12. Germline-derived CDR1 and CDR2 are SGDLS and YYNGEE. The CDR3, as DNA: TGTGCCAGCAGCGTTTGGGAACAGGGGCGTTTTAATGAGCAGTTCTTC. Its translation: CASSVWEQGRFNEQFF.

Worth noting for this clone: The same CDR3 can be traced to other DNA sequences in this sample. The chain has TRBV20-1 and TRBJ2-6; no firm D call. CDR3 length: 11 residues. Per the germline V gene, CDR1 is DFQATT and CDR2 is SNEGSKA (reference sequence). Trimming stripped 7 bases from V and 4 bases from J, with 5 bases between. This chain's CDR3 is CSVTGANVLTF. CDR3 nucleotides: TGCAGTGTGACCGGGGCCAACGTCCTGACTTTC.